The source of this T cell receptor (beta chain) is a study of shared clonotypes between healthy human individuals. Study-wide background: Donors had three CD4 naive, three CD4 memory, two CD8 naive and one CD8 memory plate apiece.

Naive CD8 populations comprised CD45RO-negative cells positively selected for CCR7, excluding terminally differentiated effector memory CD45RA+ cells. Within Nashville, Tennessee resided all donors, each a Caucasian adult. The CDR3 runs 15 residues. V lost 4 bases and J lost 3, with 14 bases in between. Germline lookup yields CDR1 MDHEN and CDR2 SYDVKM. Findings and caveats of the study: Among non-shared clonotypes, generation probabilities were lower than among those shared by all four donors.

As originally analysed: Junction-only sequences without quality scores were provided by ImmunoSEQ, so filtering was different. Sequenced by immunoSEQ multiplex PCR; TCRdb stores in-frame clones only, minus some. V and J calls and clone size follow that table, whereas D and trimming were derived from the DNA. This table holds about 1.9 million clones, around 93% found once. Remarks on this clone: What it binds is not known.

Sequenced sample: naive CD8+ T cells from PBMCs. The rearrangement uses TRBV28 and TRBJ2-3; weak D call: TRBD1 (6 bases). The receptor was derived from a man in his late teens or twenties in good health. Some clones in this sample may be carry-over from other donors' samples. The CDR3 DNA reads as TGTGCCAGCAGTTACGAGGACAGACTGACAGATACGCAGTATTTT. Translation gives CASSYEDRLTDTQYF.